Detailed here is one T cell receptor beta chain. Antigen: not known. The data stem from a study of shared clonotypes between healthy human individuals. Evenly divided among several immunoSEQ plates was the genomic DNA of each subset. Using immunoSEQ multiplex PCR, the repertoire was profiled, and TCRdb retains in-frame clones only, with some absent. Here the sample spans 550,000 to 700,000 clones, around 73% being singletons. Germline CDR1 and CDR2: SQVTM and ANQGSEA. V was cut by 4 bases and J by 3 bases, with 6 bases left in between. The CDR3 contains 11 residues. Healthy HIV-negative adults with no recent acute infections or vaccinations were recruited as donors. Study results and caveats: Exclusively blood specimens were collected; tissue repertoires likely differ.

This receptor was identified in a woman aged 25-40 years in good health. The sequenced sample consisted of memory CD4+ T cells sorted from blood. Subset defined: CD45RA-negative fraction. The V call is TRBV29-1, the J call TRBJ1-2; the D is unclear. The CDR3 reads CSVAQYYGYTF. The CDR3 nucleotides read TGCAGCGTTGCTCAGTACTATGGCTACACCTTC.